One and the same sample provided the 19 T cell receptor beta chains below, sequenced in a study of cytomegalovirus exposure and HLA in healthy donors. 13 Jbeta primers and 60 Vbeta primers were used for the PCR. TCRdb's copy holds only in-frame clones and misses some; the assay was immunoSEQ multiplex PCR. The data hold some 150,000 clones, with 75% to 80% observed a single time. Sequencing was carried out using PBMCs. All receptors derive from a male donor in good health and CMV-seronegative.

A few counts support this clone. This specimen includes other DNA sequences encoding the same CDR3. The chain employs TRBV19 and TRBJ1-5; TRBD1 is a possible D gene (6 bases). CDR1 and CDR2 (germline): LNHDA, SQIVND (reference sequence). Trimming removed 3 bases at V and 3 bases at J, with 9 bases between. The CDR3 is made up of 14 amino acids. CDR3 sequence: CASSIRDTNQPQHF. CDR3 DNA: TGTGCCAGTAGTATCCGGGACACCAATCAGCCCCAGCATTTT.

CDR3: CASSPGAAGYEQYF. CDR3 nucleotide sequence: TGTGCCAGTAGTCCAGGGGCCGCTGGCTACGAGCAGTACTTC. The chain joins TRBV19 to TRBJ2-7; tentative D call: TRBD1 (6 bases). The germline V and J ends were trimmed by 5 bases and 3 bases, with 14 bases remaining between them. The CDR3 covers 14 residues. In germline, CDR1 is LNHDA, CDR2 SQIVND (reference sequence).

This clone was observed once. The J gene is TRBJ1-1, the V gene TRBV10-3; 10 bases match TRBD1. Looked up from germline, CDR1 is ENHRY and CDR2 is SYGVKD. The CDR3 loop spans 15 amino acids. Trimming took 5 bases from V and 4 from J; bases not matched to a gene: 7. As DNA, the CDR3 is TGTGCCATCAGTTATACCGGGACAGGGGTCACTGAAGCTTTCTTT. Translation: CAISYTGTGVTEAFF.

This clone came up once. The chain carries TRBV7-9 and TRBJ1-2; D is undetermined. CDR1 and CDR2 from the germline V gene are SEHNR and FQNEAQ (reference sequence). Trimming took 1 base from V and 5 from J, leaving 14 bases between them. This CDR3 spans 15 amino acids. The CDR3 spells CASSLDGLNRYGYTF. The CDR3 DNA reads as TGTGCCAGCAGCTTAGATGGGCTTAACAGATATGGCTACACCTTC. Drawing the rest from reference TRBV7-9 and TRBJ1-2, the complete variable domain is DTGVSQNPRHKITKRGQNVTFRCDPISEHNRLYWYRQTLGQGPEFLTYFQNEAQLEKSRLLSDRFSAERPKGSFSTLEIQRTEQGDSAMYLCASSLDGLNRYGYTFGSGTRLTVV.

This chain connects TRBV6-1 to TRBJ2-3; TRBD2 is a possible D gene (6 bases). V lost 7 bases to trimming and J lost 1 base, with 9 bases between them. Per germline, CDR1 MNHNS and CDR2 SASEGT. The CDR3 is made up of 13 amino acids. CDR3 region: CASTPSGTDTQYF. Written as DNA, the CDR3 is TGTGCCAGCACACCTAGCGGCACAGATACGCAGTATTTT.

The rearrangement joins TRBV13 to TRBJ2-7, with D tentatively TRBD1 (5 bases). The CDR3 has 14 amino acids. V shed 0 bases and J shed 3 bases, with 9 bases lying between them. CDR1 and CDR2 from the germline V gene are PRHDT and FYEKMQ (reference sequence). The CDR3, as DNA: TGTGCCAGCAGCTTAGGAAGGGGAATCTACGAGCAGTACTTC. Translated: CASSLGRGIYEQYF.

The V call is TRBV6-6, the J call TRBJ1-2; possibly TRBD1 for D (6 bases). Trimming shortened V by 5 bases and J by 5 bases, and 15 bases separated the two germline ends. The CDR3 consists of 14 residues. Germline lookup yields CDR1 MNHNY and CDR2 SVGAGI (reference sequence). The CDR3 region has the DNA TGTGCCAGCAGTCGTACAGGGTTCCTATATGGCTACACCTTC. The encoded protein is CASSRTGFLYGYTF.

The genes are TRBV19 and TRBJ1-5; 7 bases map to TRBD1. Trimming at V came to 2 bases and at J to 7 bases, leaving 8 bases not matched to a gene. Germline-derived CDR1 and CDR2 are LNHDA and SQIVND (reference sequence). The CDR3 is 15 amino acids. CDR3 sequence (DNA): TGTGCCAGTAGTATATCGTGGACAGGACGGCAGCCCCAGCATTTT. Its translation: CASSISWTGRQPQHF. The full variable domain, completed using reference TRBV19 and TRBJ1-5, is DGGITQSPKYLFRKEGQNVTLSCEQNLNHDAMYWYRQDPGQGLRLIYYSQIVNDFQKGDIAEGYSVSREKKESFPLTVTSAQKNPTAFYLCASSISWTGRQPQHFGDGTRLSIL.

The DNA of the CDR3 is TGTGCCAGCAGTGAAAGACAACAGACCCAGTACTTC. Protein: CASSERQQTQYF. The V and J genes are TRBV2 and TRBJ2-5; D is unclear. With 2 bases removed from V and 6 bases from J, the gap between germline ends came to 7 bases. This CDR3 spans 12 amino acids. Germline-derived CDR1 and CDR2 are SNHLY and FYNNEI.

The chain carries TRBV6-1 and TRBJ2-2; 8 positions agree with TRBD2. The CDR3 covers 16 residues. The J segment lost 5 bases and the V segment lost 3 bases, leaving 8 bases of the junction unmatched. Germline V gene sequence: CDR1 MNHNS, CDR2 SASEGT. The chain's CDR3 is CASSDGGAAGTGELFF. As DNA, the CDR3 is TGTGCCAGCAGTGACGGGGGGGCGGCGGGGACCGGGGAGCTGTTTTTT.

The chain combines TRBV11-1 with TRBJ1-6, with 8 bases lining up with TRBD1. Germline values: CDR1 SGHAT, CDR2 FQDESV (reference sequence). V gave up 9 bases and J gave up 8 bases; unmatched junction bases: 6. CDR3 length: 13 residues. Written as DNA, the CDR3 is TGTGCCAGTGCAGGGGGCGTAGATTCACCCCTCCACTTT. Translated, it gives CASAGGVDSPLHF.

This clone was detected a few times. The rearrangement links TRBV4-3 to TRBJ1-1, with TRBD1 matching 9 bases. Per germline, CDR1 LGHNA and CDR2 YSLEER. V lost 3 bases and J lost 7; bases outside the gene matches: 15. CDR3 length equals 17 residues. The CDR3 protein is CASSQSPGGTGTNEAFF. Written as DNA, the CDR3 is TGCGCCAGCAGCCAGTCGCCGGGGGGGACAGGGACTAATGAAGCTTTCTTT.

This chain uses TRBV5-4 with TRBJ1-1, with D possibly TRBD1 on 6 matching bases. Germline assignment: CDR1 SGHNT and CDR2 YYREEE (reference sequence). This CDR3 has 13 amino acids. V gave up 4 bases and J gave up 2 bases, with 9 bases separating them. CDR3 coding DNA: TGTGCCAGCAGCCTGGACAGTAACACTGAAGCTTTCTTT. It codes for CASSLDSNTEAFF.

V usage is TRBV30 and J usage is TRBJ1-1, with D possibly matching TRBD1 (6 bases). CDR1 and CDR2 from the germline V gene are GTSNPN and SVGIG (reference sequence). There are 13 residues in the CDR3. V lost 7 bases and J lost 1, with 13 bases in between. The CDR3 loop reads CASSDRRNTEAFF. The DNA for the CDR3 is TGTGCCTCCTCAGACAGGCGGAACACTGAAGCTTTCTTT.

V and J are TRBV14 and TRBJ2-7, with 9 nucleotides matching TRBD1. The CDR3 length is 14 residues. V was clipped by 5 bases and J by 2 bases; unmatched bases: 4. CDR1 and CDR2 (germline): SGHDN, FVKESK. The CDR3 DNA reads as TGTGCCAGCAGCTCCGGGACAGGGACCTACGAGCAGTACTTC. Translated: CASSSGTGTYEQYF.

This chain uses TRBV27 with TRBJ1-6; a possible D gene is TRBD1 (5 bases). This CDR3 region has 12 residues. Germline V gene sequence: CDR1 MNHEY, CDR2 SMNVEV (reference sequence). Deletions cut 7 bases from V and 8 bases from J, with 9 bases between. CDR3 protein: CASTQGYSPLHF. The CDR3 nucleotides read TGTGCCAGCACCCAGGGATATTCACCCCTCCACTTT.

CDR3 sequence: CASSPTSGGAIGELFF. In DNA, the CDR3 is TGTGCCAGCAGTCCGACTAGCGGGGGGGCAATCGGGGAGCTGTTTTTT. The rearrangement links TRBV2 to TRBJ2-2, with 14 bases lining up with TRBD2. The length of the CDR3 is 16 residues. Losses at the gene ends were 5 bases for V and 7 bases for J; bases not matched to a gene: 6. Looked up from germline, CDR1 is SNHLY and CDR2 is FYNNEI.

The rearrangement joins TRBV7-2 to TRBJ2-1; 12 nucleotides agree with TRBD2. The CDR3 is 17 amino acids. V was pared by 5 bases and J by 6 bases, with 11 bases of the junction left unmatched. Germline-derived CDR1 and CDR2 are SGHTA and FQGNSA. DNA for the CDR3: TGTGCCAGCAGCGAAAACTTCGGACTAGCGGGGCGCAATGAGCAGTTCTTC. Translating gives CASSENFGLAGRNEQFF.

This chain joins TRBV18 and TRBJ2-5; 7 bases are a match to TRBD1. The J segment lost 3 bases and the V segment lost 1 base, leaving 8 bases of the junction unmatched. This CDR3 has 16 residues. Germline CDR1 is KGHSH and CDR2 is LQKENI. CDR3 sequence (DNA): TGTGCCAGCTCACCACGCCAGGGACAGTCCGAAGAGACCCAGTACTTC. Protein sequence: CASSPRQGQSEETQYF.